This TCR beta chain was sequenced for a study of cytomegalovirus exposure and HLA in healthy donors. Across the whole study: HLA-typed donors were the source of about 85 million unique TCRs, which an early data release held.

The CDR3 is made up of 14 amino acids. Germline assignment: CDR1 SGDLS and CDR2 YYNGEE. V gave up 3 bases and J gave up 2 bases, with 6 bases separating them. Whole-study results and caveats: HLA restriction was apparent for most CMV-associated TCR beta chains in a later analysis. Whilst most TCR sequences proved rare, a subset of public TCRs occurred across many donors. Listed as cytomegalovirus-associated were 150 to 200 TCR beta chains.

The PCR ran on 60 Vbeta and 13 Jbeta primers. Sequenced by immunoSEQ multiplex PCR; TCRdb stores in-frame clones only, minus some. The data show more than 150,000 clones, just over 75% seen once. With respect to this clone: No antigen is known for it.

Sequenced material: PBMCs. The V call is TRBV9, the J call TRBJ2-6; no clear D. This TCR was sampled from a man aged 18 to 29 in good health and CMV-seronegative. CDR3 loop: CASSAVAGANVLTF. The CDR3, as DNA: TGTGCCAGCAGCGCCGTAGCTGGGGCCAACGTCCTGACTTTC.